This T cell receptor (beta chain) stems from a study of T cell responses to AZD1222 COVID-19 vaccine. Findings and limits, study-wide: A mostly white British donor set with more females was recruited, and clonal diversity was possibly underestimated. Repertoires were sampled only after the peak T cell response. Per reports, nearly half of all spike-specific TCRs target regions that are unmutated in variants. Regions 160-218 and 743-854 dominated among vaccine-associated CD4 TCRs spanning spike.

This CDR3 has 15 amino acids. V dropped 1 base and J dropped 13 bases, with 22 bases sitting between them. Germline lookup yields CDR1 SGHTA and CDR2 FQGNSA. Profiling relied on immunoSEQ multiplex PCR, and the TCRdb table lists in-frame clones only, not all of them. The data show about 97,000 clones, over 75% seen once. As for this clone: As yet, its antigen is unknown.

Source: peripheral blood, taken on day 0 of AZD1222 vaccination. The TCR comes from an adult in good health. The rearrangement joins TRBV7-2 to TRBJ1-2; D gene uncertain. Written as DNA, the CDR3 is TGTGCCAGCAGCTTAGTCGGCCGGCAGGACGGGTCCCCCACCTTC. Translation: CASSLVGRQDGSPTF.